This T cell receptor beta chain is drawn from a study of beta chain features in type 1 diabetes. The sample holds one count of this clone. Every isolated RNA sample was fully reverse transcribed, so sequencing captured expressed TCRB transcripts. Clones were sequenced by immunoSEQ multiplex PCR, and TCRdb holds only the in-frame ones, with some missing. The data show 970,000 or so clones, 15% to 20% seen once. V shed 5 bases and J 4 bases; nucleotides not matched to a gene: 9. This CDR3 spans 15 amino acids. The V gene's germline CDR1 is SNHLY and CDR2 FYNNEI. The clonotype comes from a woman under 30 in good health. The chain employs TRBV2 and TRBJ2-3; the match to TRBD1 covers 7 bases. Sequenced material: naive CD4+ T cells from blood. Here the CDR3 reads CASSIQGLSSDTQYF. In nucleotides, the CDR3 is TGTGCCAGCAGTATACAGGGGCTGTCCTCAGATACGCAGTATTTT.